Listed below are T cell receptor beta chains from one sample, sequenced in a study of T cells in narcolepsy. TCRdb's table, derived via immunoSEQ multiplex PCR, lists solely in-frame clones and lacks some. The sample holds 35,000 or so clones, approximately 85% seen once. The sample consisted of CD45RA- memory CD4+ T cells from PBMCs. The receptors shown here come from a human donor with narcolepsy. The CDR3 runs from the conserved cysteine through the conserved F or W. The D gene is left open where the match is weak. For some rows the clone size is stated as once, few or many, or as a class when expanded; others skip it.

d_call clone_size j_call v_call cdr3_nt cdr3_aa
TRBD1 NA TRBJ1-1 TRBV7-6 TGTGCCAGCAGCTCTGACAGGGACACTGAAGCTTTCTTT CASSSDRDTEAFF
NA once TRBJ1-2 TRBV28 TGTGCCGGAAGGCAGGGCCCGAATGGCTACACCTTC CAGRQGPNGYTF
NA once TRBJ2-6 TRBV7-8 TGTGCCAGCAGCTTAGATGGTCCGATCTCTGGGGCCAACGTCCTGACTTTC CASSLDGPISGANVLTF
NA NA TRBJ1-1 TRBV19 TGTGTCACGGCGCAGGGTAACACTGAAGCTTTCTTT CVTAQGNTEAFF
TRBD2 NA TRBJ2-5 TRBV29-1 TGCAGCGTTGAGGAACTAGCGGGGGACACCCAGTACTTC CSVEELAGDTQYF
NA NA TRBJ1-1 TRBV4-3 TGCGCCAGCAGCGTTGGGACGGCTAGTTTGAACACTGAAGCTTTCTTT CASSVGTASLNTEAFF
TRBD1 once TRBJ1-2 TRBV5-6 TGTGCCAGCAGCTCCGACAGGGGGCTCTATGGCTACACCTTC CASSSDRGLYGYTF
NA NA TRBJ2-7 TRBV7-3 TGTGCCAGCAGCTTGCAAGGGGGCGCGGGGTACGAGCAGTACTTC CASSLQGGAGYEQYF
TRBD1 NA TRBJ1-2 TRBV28 TGTGCCAGCAGTCTCCAGGACAGGAGCAACTATGGCTACACCTTC CASSLQDRSNYGYTF
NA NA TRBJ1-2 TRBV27 TGTGCCAGCAGTACCGCTGGCGGGGGCGCGAGAGACTACACCTTC CASSTAGGGARDYTF
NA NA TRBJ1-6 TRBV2 TGTGCCAGCAAGTCCGGGAATTCACCCCTCCACTTT CASKSGNSPLHF
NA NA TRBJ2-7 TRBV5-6 TGTGCCAGCAGCTTGGAGTTCAGGAACTCCTACGAGCAGTACTTC CASSLEFRNSYEQYF
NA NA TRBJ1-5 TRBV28 TGTGCCAGCAGCCCAAAGGGCAGAGGCAATCAGCCCCAGCATTTT CASSPKGRGNQPQHF
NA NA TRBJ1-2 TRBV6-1 TGTGCCAGCAGTGAGCCAGAGAACTATGGCTACACCTTC CASSEPENYGYTF
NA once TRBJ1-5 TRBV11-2 TGTGCCAGCAGCTTGTTGGGAAATCAGCCCCAGCATTTT CASSLLGNQPQHF
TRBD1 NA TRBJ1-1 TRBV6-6 TGTGCCAGCAGTTACGGGACAGGGGGCGCAAACACTGAAGCTTTCTTT CASSYGTGGANTEAFF
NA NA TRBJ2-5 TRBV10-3 TGTGCCATCAGTGAGTCTACAGGGTGGACAGAGACCCAGTACTTC CAISESTGWTETQYF
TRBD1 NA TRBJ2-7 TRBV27 TGTGCCAGCAGTTTATCCAGGGGGCCCTACGAGCAGTACTTC CASSLSRGPYEQYF
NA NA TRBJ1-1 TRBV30 TGTGCCTGGAGTGATCAAGAGTACACTGAAGCTTTCTTT CAWSDQEYTEAFF
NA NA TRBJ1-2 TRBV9 TGTGCCAGCAGCGTAGCGGCAGGGGCTGACTATGGCTACACCTTC CASSVAAGADYGYTF
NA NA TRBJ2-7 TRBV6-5 TGTGCCGGAAGGACCTCCTACGAGCAGTACTTC CAGRTSYEQYF
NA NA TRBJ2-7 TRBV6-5 TGTGCCACCCGCGAGGGAGACGTTTACGAGCAGTACTTC CATREGDVYEQYF
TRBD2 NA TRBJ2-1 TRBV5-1 TGCGCCAGCAGCCCCACTAGCGGGGGGGTGTACAATGAGCAGTTCTTC CASSPTSGGVYNEQFF
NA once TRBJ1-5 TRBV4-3 TGCGCCAGCAGCCAAGATCATAAGGTCAATCAGCCCCAGCATTTT CASSQDHKVNQPQHF
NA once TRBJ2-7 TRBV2 TGTGCCAGCCGCCGGGGCCCCACAGGCTACGAGCAGTACTTC CASRRGPTGYEQYF
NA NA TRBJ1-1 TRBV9 TGTGCCAGCAGCCCTGGGGGCAGGGCCTTGAACACTGAAGCTTTCTTT CASSPGGRALNTEAFF
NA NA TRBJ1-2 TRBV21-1 TGTGCCAGCAGCAAAAGAAGGCTCGGCAGGGAGAATGGCTACACCTTC CASSKRRLGRENGYTF
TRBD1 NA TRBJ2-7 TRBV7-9 TGTGCCAGCAGCTTAGCGCTTCCAGGGGGAGACGAGCAGTACTTC CASSLALPGGDEQYF
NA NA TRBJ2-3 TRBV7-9 TGTGCCAGCAGCTTCACCGGGGGCACAGATACGCAGTATTTT CASSFTGGTDTQYF
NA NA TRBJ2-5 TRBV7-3 TGTGCCAGCAGCTTAACACCACGAGAGACCCAGTACTTC CASSLTPRETQYF
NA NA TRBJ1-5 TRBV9 TGTGCCAGCAGCGTAGGACAGGCTCCAAATCAGCCCCAGCATTTT CASSVGQAPNQPQHF
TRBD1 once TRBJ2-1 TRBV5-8 TGTGCCAGCAGCTCCCCGGGACAGGGCCAATACAATGAGCAGTTCTTC CASSSPGQGQYNEQFF
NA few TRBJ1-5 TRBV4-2 TGTGCCAGCAGCCAAGCCGGGGATCAGCCCCAGCATTTT CASSQAGDQPQHF
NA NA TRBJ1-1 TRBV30 TGTGCCTGGAGTAACACTGAAGCTTTCTTT CAWSNTEAFF
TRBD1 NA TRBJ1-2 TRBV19 TGTGCCAGTAGTCGAGGACAGGGGGCTGTCGGTAACTATGGCTACACCTTC CASSRGQGAVGNYGYTF
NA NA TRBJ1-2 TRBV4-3 TGCGCCAGCAGCCAAGATCGAGGGGTCTTCCTGGCCTTC CASSQDRGVFLAF
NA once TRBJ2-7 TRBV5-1 TGCGCCAGCAGCTTGGCCCACACGCAACACGAGCAGTACTTC CASSLAHTQHEQYF
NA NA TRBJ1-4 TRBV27 TGTGCCAGCAGCTTAAGCCTGGGCTTACCCAACGAAAAACTGTTTTTT CASSLSLGLPNEKLFF
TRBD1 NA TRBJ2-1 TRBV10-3 TGTGCCATCAGTGTTGGGACAGGGGGCTCTGGTGAGCAGTTCTTC CAISVGTGGSGEQFF
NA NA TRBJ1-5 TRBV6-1 TGTGCCAGCAGTGAATCAGGGGACATCATACATTTT CASSESGDIIHF
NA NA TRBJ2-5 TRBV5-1 TGCGCCAGCAGCTTGGCGGTGGAAGAGACCCAGTACTTC CASSLAVEETQYF
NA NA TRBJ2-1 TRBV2 TGTGCCAGCAATTCCATTTGGGGGGGCAGCGATGAGCAGTTCTTC CASNSIWGGSDEQFF
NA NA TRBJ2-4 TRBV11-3 TGTGCCAGCAGCAGCCGGCCGGACCTAGCCAAAAACATTCAGTACTTC CASSSRPDLAKNIQYF
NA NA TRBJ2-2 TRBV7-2 TGTGCCAGCAGCTTGTGGGGGACACGAGGGGCCGGGGAGCTGTTTTTT CASSLWGTRGAGELFF
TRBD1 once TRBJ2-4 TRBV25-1 TGTGCCAGCAGGGCCTCGGACAGGAGCAAAAACATTCAGTACTTC CASRASDRSKNIQYF
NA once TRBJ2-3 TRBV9 TGTGCCAGCAGCGCTATAGCGGTTAGCACAGATACGCAGTATTTT CASSAIAVSTDTQYF
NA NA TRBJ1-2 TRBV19 TGTGCCAGTAGTATTGGTGGGACCCAGTCGAACTATGGCTACACCTTC CASSIGGTQSNYGYTF